The rows below give T cell receptor beta chains drawn from one sample of a study of chemoradiotherapy in HPV16-positive cancers. Repertoires were generated with immunoSEQ multiplex PCR, while TCRdb's copy carries only in-frame clones and drops some. The sample carries some 4,900 clones, approximately 94% recorded once. Sequences were derived from tumor tissue, sampled from a patient who underwent chemoradiotherapy. Receptor source: a human donor with HPV-associated anogenital cancer. CDR3s include the opening cysteine and the closing phenylalanine or tryptophan. D genes are given only for firm matches. Size is omitted from some rows. Given values are once, few, many or a class for expanded clones.

j_call v_call d_call clone_size cdr3_aa cdr3_nt
TRBJ2-1 TRBV10-2 TRBD2 . CASRQLAGVGNEQFF TGCGCCAGCAGGCAACTAGCGGGAGTGGGAAATGAGCAGTTCTTC
TRBJ2-3 TRBV5-6 . . CASRSGQTDTQYF TGTGCCAGCAGATCCGGACAGACAGATACGCAGTATTTT
TRBJ2-6 TRBV4-1 . once CASSQPRNRTVEANVLTF TGCGCCAGCAGCCAACCACGGAACCGGACTGTCGAGGCCAACGTCCTGACTTTC
TRBJ2-5 TRBV5-4 TRBD2 . CASSDTIRLAGGLETQYF TGTGCCAGCAGCGACACGATCAGACTAGCGGGGGGGCTAGAGACCCAGTACTTC
TRBJ1-1 TRBV28 . . CASSSRRDLEAFF TGTGCCAGCAGTTCGCGGAGGGACCTTGAAGCTTTCTTT
TRBJ2-5 TRBV5-1 . . CASSGSGQNQETQYF TGCGCCAGCAGCGGGAGCGGACAGAACCAAGAGACCCAGTACTTC
TRBJ1-2 TRBV5-8 TRBD1 . CASSLLGTGVNYGYTF TGTGCCAGCAGCTTGTTGGGGACAGGGGTTAACTATGGCTACACCTTC
TRBJ2-7 TRBV9 . . CASSVESGRQYF TGTGCCAGCAGCGTAGAGTCAGGAAGGCAGTACTTC
TRBJ1-1 TRBV7-9 TRBD1 . CASSLGSSGGTEAFF TGTGCCAGCAGCTTAGGCTCGTCAGGGGGCACTGAAGCTTTCTTT
TRBJ1-4 TRBV19 . . CASRLGQGYSTNEKLFF TGTGCCAGTAGGTTGGGGCAGGGCTACTCAACTAATGAAAAACTGTTTTTT
TRBJ2-3 TRBV11-2 . . CASSPNTFLHDSDPDTQYF TGTGCCAGCAGCCCAAACACCTTCCTACACGACAGTGACCCAGATACGCAGTATTTT
TRBJ2-5 TRBV5-6 . . CASSPGRLETQYF TGTGCCAGCAGCCCCGGAAGGTTGGAGACCCAGTACTTC
TRBJ2-1 TRBV28 . . CASSFQGLVYNEQFF TGTGCCAGCAGTTTTCAGGGTCTCGTCTACAATGAGCAGTTCTTC
TRBJ2-1 TRBV4-1 . . CASSQGTSRNEQFF TGCGCCAGCAGCCAAGGCACGTCGAGGAATGAGCAGTTCTTC
TRBJ1-5 TRBV2 . . CASSDYASNQPQHF TGTGCCAGCAGTGATTATGCGAGCAATCAGCCCCAGCATTTT
TRBJ1-4 TRBV7-9 TRBD1 . CASSIQGADEKLFF TGTGCCAGCAGCATACAGGGGGCAGATGAAAAACTGTTTTTT
TRBJ1-2 TRBV29-1 . . CSVEDWAENAGYTF TGCAGCGTTGAAGATTGGGCGGAGAATGCTGGCTACACCTTC
TRBJ2-5 TRBV10-1 TRBD1 . CASSDTNPGQGKETQYF TGCGCCAGCAGCGATACTAACCCCGGACAGGGGAAAGAGACCCAGTACTTC
TRBJ2-5 TRBV6-4 . few CASSPRGRQETQYF TGTGCCAGCAGTCCCCGCGGCAGGCAAGAGACCCAGTACTTC
TRBJ1-1 TRBV6-5 . . CASSYSNRVNTEAFF TGTGCCAGCAGTTACTCGAACAGAGTGAACACTGAAGCTTTCTTT
TRBJ2-5 TRBV9 TRBD2 . CASSVSAGGRQETQYF TGTGCCAGCAGCGTATCTGCGGGGGGGCGTCAAGAGACCCAGTACTTC
TRBJ2-3 TRBV6-1 . . CASTGPFTDTQYF TGTGCCAGCACTGGACCCTTCACAGATACGCAGTATTTT
TRBJ1-2 TRBV5-4 . . CASSQYAGTYGYTF TGTGCCAGCAGCCAATACGCGGGGACGTATGGCTACACCTTC
TRBJ1-1 TRBV5-1 . . CASSLPPGEAFF TGCGCCAGCAGCTTGCCTCCAGGTGAAGCTTTCTTT